A selection of T cell receptor beta chains follows, all from one sample in a study of blood T cell repertoires in COVID-19. Generated by immunoSEQ multiplex PCR, the TCRdb table keeps only in-frame clones and is missing some. Among 110,000 to 150,000 clones listed, just over 85% were seen once. Sequencing used PBMCs or T cells enriched from blood (not recorded which). The receptors shown here come from a man aged 45-65 years who had recovered from COVID-19. Each CDR3 is given with its conserved first and last residue. The order of the fields is D gene, clone size, V gene, CDR3 length, J gene, CDR3 protein, CDR3 DNA. D genes are given only for firm matches. Rows give clone size only sometimes, using once, few, many, or a class for an expanded clone.

TRBD1	NA	TRBV14	16	TRBJ2-7	CASSQTSDRERSEQYF	TGTGCCAGCAGCCAAACGTCGGACAGGGAAAGGTCCGAGCAGTACTTC
NA	NA	TRBV2	12	TRBJ1-1	CASSQDRFEAFF	TGTGCCAGCAGCCAGGACAGATTTGAAGCTTTCTTT
TRBD1	few	TRBV28	14	TRBJ1-2	CASSPGTANYGYTF	TGTGCCAGCAGCCCCGGGACAGCTAACTATGGCTACACCTTC
TRBD1	NA	TRBV28	14	TRBJ1-4	CASRSTGEDEKLFF	TGTGCCAGCAGATCCACAGGGGAGGATGAAAAACTGTTTTTT
TRBD1	NA	TRBV29-1	13	TRBJ1-5	CSVGQGRDQPQHF	TGCAGCGTTGGACAGGGTAGGGATCAGCCCCAGCATTTT
TRBD2	NA	TRBV7-9	16	TRBJ2-3	CASSSRAGGSTDTQYF	TGTGCCAGCAGCTCACGAGCGGGGGGTAGCACAGATACGCAGTATTTT
NA	NA	TRBV4-3	15	TRBJ1-5	CASSQERQGYQPQHF	TGCGCCAGCAGCCAAGAACGGCAGGGTTATCAGCCCCAGCATTTT
NA	NA	TRBV29-1	11	TRBJ2-1	CSVEQINEQFF	TGCAGCGTTGAACAGATCAATGAGCAGTTCTTC
NA	NA	TRBV19	16	TRBJ2-2	CASSIGTTLNTGELFF	TGTGCCAGTAGTATTGGCACTACCCTTAACACCGGGGAGCTGTTTTTT
TRBD1	NA	TRBV5-1	17	TRBJ2-2	CASSLGPGTENTGELFF	TGCGCCAGCAGCTTGGGCCCCGGGACAGAGAATACCGGGGAGCTGTTTTTT
NA	NA	TRBV19	18	TRBJ2-5	CASSRVGVRIEYQETQYF	TGTGCCAGTAGTCGGGTGGGAGTGCGCATAGAGTACCAAGAGACCCAGTACTTC
NA	NA	TRBV4-3	13	TRBJ2-7	CASSQDFSGEQYF	TGCGCCAGCAGCCAAGACTTCTCCGGGGAGCAGTACTTC
TRBD2	NA	TRBV5-1	18	TRBJ2-3	CASSLGGLAGGSTDTQYF	TGCGCCAGCAGCTTGGGGGGACTAGCGGGAGGCAGCACAGATACGCAGTATTTT
TRBD1	NA	TRBV25-1	14	TRBJ1-1	CASIRTGTNTEAFF	TGTGCCAGCATTCGGACAGGGACGAACACTGAAGCTTTCTTT
NA	NA	TRBV7-2	15	TRBJ1-5	CASSPGDYSNQPQHF	TGTGCCAGCAGCCCGGGGGATTATAGCAATCAGCCCCAGCATTTT